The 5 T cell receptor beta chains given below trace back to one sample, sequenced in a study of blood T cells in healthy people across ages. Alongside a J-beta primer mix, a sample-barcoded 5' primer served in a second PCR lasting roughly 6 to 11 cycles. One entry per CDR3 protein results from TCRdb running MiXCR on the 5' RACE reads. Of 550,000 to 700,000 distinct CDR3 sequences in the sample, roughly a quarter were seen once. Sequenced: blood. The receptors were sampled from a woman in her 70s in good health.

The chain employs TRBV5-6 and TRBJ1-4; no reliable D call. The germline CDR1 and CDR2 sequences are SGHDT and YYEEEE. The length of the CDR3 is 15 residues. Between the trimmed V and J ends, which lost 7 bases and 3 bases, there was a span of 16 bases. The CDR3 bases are TGTGCCAGCCACTTTAGGAGGAATTCTAATGAAAAACTGTTTTTT. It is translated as CASHFRRNSNEKLFF.

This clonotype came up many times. CDR3 nucleotide sequence: TGTGCCAGCAGCGTCACAGAGTCCTACGAGCAGTACTTC. Translating gives CASSVTESYEQYF. The chain combines TRBV9 with TRBJ2-7; D gene uncertain. The CDR3 covers 13 residues. V lost 2 bases and J lost 1, with 7 bases in between. Germline V gene data show CDR1 as SGDLS and CDR2 as YYNGEE.

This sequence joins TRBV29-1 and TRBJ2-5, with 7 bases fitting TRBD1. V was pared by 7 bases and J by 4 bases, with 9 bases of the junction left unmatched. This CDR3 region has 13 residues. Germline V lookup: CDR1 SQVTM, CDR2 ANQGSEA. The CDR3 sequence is CSAGTVELETQYF. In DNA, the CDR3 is TGCAGCGCCGGGACAGTGGAATTAGAGACCCAGTACTTC.

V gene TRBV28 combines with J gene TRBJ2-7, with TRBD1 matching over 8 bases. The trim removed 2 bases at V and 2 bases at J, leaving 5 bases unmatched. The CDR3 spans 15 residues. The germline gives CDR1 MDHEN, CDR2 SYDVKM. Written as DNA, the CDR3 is TGTGCCAGCAGTTTACAGGGGGCCCTTACCTACGAGCAGTACTTC. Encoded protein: CASSLQGALTYEQYF.

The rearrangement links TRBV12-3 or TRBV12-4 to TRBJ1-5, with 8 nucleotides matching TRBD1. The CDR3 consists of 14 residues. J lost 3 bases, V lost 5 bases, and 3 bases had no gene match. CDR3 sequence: CASSGTGDNQPQHF. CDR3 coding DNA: TGTGCCAGCAGTGGGACAGGTGACAATCAGCCCCAGCATTTT.